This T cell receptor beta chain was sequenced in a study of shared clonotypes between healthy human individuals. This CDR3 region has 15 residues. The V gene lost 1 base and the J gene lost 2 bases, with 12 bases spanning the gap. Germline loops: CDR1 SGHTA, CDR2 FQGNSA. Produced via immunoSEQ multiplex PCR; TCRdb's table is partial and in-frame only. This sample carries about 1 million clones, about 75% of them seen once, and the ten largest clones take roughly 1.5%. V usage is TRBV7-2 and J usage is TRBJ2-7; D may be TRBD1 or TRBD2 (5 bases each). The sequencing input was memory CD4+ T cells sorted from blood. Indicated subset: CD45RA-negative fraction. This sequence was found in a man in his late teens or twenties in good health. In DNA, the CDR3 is TGTGCCAGCAGCTTAGTGGGGACCCTAACCTACGAGCAGTACTTC. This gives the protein CASSLVGTLTYEQYF.